This is a list of T cell receptor beta chains from one sample in a study of regulatory T cells in long-lasting Graves disease. TCRdb used MiXCR to reprocess the multiplex PCR reads, holding one entry per CDR3 protein. Here the sample spans about 400,000 distinct CDR3 sequences, around 16% being singletons. This same sample was also part of a study on T cells in Graves' hyperthyroidism and ophthalmopathy.

Source: peripheral blood mononuclear cells (PBMCs), taken at new diagnosis, from a patient treated with antithyroid drugs. The receptors come from a woman aged 40 to 55 with Graves disease. CDR3s include the opening cysteine and the closing phenylalanine or tryptophan.

J gene	V gene	CDR3 length	CDR3 protein
TRBJ1-5	TRBV3-1	15	CASSQAGGINQPQHF
TRBJ2-3	TRBV12-3/TRBV12-4	16	CASSLWAGGGEDTQYF
TRBJ2-7	TRBV6-1	17	CASSPLPSGRRTYEQYF
TRBJ1-1	TRBV3-1	13	CASTTEGLTEAFF
TRBJ2-5	TRBV28	12	CASSPVAGTQYF
TRBJ2-3	TRBV20-1	15	CSASGIAVLTDTQYF
TRBJ2-3	TRBV28	16	CASSSGTSLTTDTQYF
TRBJ1-2	TRBV28	12	CAANPGLYGYTF
TRBJ2-5	TRBV4-3	15	CASSQDGSNQETQYF
TRBJ1-1	TRBV18	13	CASSVTMNTEAFF
TRBJ2-1	TRBV11-1	16	CASSPQLAGALYEQFF
TRBJ2-1	TRBV11-3	15	CASSVVAGAHNEQFF
TRBJ2-3	TRBV20-1	18	CSAPGTSGTRALTDTQYF
TRBJ2-3	TRBV29-1	14	CSVALAESTDTQYF
TRBJ1-5	TRBV7-9	15	CASSLGTAINQPQHF
TRBJ2-7	TRBV29-1	13	CSVEVDSSYEQYF
TRBJ2-3	TRBV28	16	CASTLRWGQDTDTQYF
TRBJ2-5	TRBV7-2	15	CASSSGQSRGETQYF
TRBJ2-1	TRBV9	14	CASSVLDWDNEQFF
TRBJ2-3	TRBV5-5	16	CASSLDQYGRLATQYF
TRBJ2-1	TRBV12-3/TRBV12-4	15	CATTGGPSSYNEQFF
TRBJ1-4	TRBV9	18	CASSVTPGQGRMNEKLFF
TRBJ2-3	TRBV4-3	18	CASSPVKLLAGGTDTQYF
TRBJ2-1	TRBV13	18	CASSLGRGGVAGYNEQFF
TRBJ2-2	TRBV7-9	17	CASSSMGLAGATGELFF
TRBJ2-2	TRBV28	19	CASSLYRTSGRGGTGELFF
TRBJ2-2	TRBV6-2/TRBV6-3	17	CASSYGSGRANTGELFF
TRBJ1-2	TRBV27	12	CASSLLGYGYTF
TRBJ2-1	TRBV11-3	17	CASSLDPTSGAYNEQFF
TRBJ2-6	TRBV28	19	CASSFFTGASTSGANVLTF
TRBJ2-1	TRBV7-8	16	CASSLEAGVGFNEQFF
TRBJ2-3	TRBV12-3/TRBV12-4	14	CASSLAGRDNTQYF
TRBJ2-2	TRBV7-8	15	CASTSGGTYTGELFF
TRBJ2-1	TRBV7-2	12	CASSSSEDEQFF
TRBJ2-5	TRBV20-1	14	CSADSTSGMETQYF
TRBJ2-7	TRBV20-1	13	CSASVQGAYEQYF
TRBJ2-2	TRBV7-2	15	CASSLVGANTGELCF
TRBJ1-1	TRBV7-9	15	CASSLEGGTGAEAFF
TRBJ1-2	TRBV6-2/TRBV6-3	15	CASTAYSVGQRGYTF
TRBJ2-2	TRBV10-1	16	CASSDIWEENTGELFF
TRBJ2-1	TRBV12-3/TRBV12-4	13	CASTWTVSNEQFF
TRBJ2-3	TRBV7-3	14	CASSLNGGTDTQYF
TRBJ2-7	TRBV6-1	12	CASKESSYEQYF
TRBJ2-7	TRBV5-1	13	CASSIGLSGEQYF
TRBJ2-3	TRBV7-2	16	CASSSSLPLAGDTQYF
TRBJ2-1	TRBV5-4	13	CASSGQVANEQFF
TRBJ2-1	TRBV15	15	CATSRTGTQANEQFF
TRBJ1-5	TRBV28	15	CASRNQGAGNQPQHF
TRBJ2-4	TRBV28	15	CASRSSVLAKNIQYF
TRBJ2-7	TRBV28	15	CASSFSPQGGYEQYF
TRBJ1-5	TRBV6-1	16	CASRAGTGVGNQPQHF